This T cell receptor beta chain comes out of a study of T cell responses to AZD1222 COVID-19 vaccine. Only in-frame clones appear in the TCRdb table, and some are missing; sequencing was by immunoSEQ multiplex PCR. The table includes approximately 160,000 clones, approximately 90% detected once. Germline V gene lookup returns CDR1 MGHDK and CDR2 SYGVNS. V lost 1 base and J lost 6, with 15 bases in between. CDR3 size: 16 residues. The sample was peripheral blood, taken 28 days after the second AZD1222 dose. The sequence came from an adult who received the AZD1222 COVID-19 vaccine. The J gene is TRBJ1-4, the V gene TRBV25-1; the D gene is possibly TRBD1 (5 bases). CDR3 sequence reads: CASSELEGRSDEKLFF. The DNA of the CDR3 is TGTGCCAGCAGTGAATTAGAGGGGCGCAGCGATGAAAAACTGTTTTTT.